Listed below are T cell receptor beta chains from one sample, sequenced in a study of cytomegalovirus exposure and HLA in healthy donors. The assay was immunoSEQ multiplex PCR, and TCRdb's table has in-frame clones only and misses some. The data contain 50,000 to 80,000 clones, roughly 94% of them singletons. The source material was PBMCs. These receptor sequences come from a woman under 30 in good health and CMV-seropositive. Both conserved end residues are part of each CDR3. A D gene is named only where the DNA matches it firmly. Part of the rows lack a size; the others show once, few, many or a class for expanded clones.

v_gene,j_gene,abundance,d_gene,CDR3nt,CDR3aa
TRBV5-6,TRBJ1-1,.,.,TGTGCCAGCAGCTTGTTTCTAGGAGCTGAAGCTTTCTTT,CASSLFLGAEAFF
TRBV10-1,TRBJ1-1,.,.,TGCGCCAGCAGTGAGTCCGGGTCTGAAGCTTTCTTT,CASSESGSEAFF
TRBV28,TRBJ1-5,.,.,TGTGCCAGCAAAAGCCCGGGTGGGTTTCAGCCCCAGCATTTT,CASKSPGGFQPQHF
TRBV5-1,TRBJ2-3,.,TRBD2,TGCGCCAGCAGCTTTCCGACTAGCGGAGGTTCAGATACGCAGTATTTT,CASSFPTSGGSDTQYF
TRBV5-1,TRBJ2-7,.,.,TGCGCCAGCACGAGACGCCAGGGTCAGTCCGAGCAGTACTTC,CASTRRQGQSEQYF
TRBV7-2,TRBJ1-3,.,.,TGTGCCAGCAGCCACAGGCCAACCTCTGGAAACACCATATATTTT,CASSHRPTSGNTIYF
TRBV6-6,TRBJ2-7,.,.,TGTGCCAGCAGTTCGCAGGTATCCTACGAGCAGTACTTC,CASSSQVSYEQYF
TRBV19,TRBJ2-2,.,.,TGTGCCAGTACCGACTTGGGACAGAACACCGGGGAGCTGTTTTTT,CASTDLGQNTGELFF
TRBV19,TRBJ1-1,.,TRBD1,TGTGCCAGTAGTATTGGACAGGCGGACACTGAAGCTTTCTTT,CASSIGQADTEAFF
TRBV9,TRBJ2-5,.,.,TGTGCCAGCAGCGTCGATGGGACTCAAGAGACCCAGTACTTC,CASSVDGTQETQYF
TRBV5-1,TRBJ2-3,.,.,TGCGCCAGCAGCCCCGGTGGGGGCCGGACCACAGATACGCAGTATTTT,CASSPGGGRTTDTQYF
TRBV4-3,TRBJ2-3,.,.,TGCGCCAGCAGCCAAGAGGACAGTAGCACAGATACGCAGTATTTT,CASSQEDSSTDTQYF
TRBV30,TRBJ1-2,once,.,TGTGCCTGGAGTGGAGACAGAGACGGTAACTATGGCTACACCTTC,CAWSGDRDGNYGYTF
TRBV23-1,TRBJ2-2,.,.,TGCGCCAGCCCATTTCGGTGGCTAGCGAACACCGGGGAGCTGTTTTTT,CASPFRWLANTGELFF
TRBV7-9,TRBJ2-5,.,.,TGTGCCAGCAGCTTAGGAGGGCGGGGGCGAGGCGAGACCCAGTACTTC,CASSLGGRGRGETQYF
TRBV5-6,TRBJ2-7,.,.,TGTGCCAGCAGCCCCCCGACAGGTCCCTCCTACGAGCAGTACTTC,CASSPPTGPSYEQYF
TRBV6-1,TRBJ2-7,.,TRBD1,TGTGCCAGTCCAGGGACAGGGGGCCTCGAGCAGTACTTC,CASPGTGGLEQYF
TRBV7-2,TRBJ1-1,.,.,TGTGCCAGCAGTTCACAGGGATCTCCTAGAGCTTTCTTT,CASSSQGSPRAFF
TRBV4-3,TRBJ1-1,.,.,TGCGCCAGCAGCCTAGCAAGGGGAACCGAAGCTTTCTTT,CASSLARGTEAFF
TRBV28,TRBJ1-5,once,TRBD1,TGTGCCAGCAGACTGACAGGGCTGCTGGGTCGACAGCCCCAGCATTTT,CASRLTGLLGRQPQHF
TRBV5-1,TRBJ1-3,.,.,TGCGCCAGCAGCTTGGGGGCCCGGGAGGTTGGAAACACCATATATTTT,CASSLGAREVGNTIYF
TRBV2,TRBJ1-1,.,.,TGTGCCAGCAGTGCTCAGGGGACCAACACTGAAGCTTTCTTT,CASSAQGTNTEAFF
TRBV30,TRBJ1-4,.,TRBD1,TGTGCCTACCTGCGGGACAGCGCGTCTGAAAAACTGTTTTTT,CAYLRDSASEKLFF
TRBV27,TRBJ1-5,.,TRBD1,TGTGCCAGCAGTGAAATCCCAGGGGGCGGCAATCAGCCCCAGCATTTT,CASSEIPGGGNQPQHF
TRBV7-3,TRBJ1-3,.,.,TGTGCCAGCAGCTTAACCTCCTCTGGAAACACCATATATTTT,CASSLTSSGNTIYF
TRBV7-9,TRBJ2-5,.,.,TGTGCCAGCAGCTTAGATCTGAGGCAAGAGACCCAGTACTTC,CASSLDLRQETQYF